This T cell receptor beta chain was sequenced during a study of human T cells and chemical hapten exposure. In regard to this clonotype: The antigen remains unidentified.

MiXCR, run by TCRdb on the RACE reads, gives a single entry per CDR3 protein. The table shows some 110,000 distinct CDR3 sequences, with 9% to 14% occurring only once. Noted time point: patch test 1, 2 weeks after DPC sensitization. The treatment here: therapeutic diphenylcyclopropenone sensitization with weekly scalp DPC. Trimming shortened V by 0 bases and J by 1 base, and 16 bases separated the two germline ends. The CDR3 runs to 18 residues. Germline CDR1 reads MNHEY; CDR2 reads SMNVEV (reference sequence). Study-level points and caveats: Having alopecia, donors may respond immunologically unlike healthy people.

The material was whole blood, obtained in connection with sensitization to the hapten diphenylcyclopropenone (DPC). This chain uses TRBV27 with TRBJ2-1; a weak D match, TRBD1 (6 bases). This TCR was sampled from a woman in her 50s with alopecia areata. Some clones in this sample may be carry-over from other donors' samples. CDR3 in amino acids: CASSLSDRGIGSYNEQFF. In nucleotides, the CDR3 is TGTGCCAGCAGTTTATCCGATAGGGGGATTGGATCCTACAATGAGCAGTTCTTC.